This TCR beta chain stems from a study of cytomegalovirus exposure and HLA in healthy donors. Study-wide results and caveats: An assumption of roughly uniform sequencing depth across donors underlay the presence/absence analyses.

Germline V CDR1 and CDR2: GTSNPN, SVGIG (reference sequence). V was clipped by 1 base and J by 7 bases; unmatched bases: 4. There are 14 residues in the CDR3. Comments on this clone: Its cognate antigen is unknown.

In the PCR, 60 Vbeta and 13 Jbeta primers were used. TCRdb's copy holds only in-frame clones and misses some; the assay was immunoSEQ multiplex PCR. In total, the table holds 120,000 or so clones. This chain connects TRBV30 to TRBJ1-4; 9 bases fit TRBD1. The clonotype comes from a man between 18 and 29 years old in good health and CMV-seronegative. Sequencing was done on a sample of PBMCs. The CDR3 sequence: CAWSEQGAGEKLFF. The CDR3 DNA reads TGTGCCTGGAGTGAACAGGGGGCGGGTGAAAAACTGTTTTTT.